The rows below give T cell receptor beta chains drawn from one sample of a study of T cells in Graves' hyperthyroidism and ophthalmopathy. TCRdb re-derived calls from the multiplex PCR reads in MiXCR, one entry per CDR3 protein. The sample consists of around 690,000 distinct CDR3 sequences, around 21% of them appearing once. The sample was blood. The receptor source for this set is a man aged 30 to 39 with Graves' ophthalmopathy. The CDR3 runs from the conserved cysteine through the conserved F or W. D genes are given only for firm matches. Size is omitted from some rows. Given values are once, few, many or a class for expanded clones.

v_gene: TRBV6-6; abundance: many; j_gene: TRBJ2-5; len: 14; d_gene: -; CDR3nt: TGTGCCAGCAGTTACTCTGGGGGAAAGGAGACCCAGTACTTC; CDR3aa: CASSYSGGKETQYF
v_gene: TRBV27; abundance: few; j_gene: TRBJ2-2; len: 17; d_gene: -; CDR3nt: TGTGCCAGCAGTCTACCGCCGGGAGCATCGAACACCGGGGAGCTGTTTTTT; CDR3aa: CASSLPPGASNTGELFF
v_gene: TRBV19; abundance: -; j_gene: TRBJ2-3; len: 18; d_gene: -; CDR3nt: TGTGCCAGTAGTATTTCTCTTTTCCTAGGTACCACCACAGATACGCAGTATTTT; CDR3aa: CASSISLFLGTTTDTQYF
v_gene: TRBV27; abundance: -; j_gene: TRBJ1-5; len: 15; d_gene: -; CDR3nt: TGTGCCAGCAGCCCCGGGGGAAGGGGAGATCAGCCCCAGCATTTT; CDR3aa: CASSPGGRGDQPQHF
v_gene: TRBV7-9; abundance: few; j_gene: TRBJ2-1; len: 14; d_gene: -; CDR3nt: TGTGCCAGCAGAAAGCCGGGACTTAACAATGAGCAGTTCTTC; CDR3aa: CASRKPGLNNEQFF
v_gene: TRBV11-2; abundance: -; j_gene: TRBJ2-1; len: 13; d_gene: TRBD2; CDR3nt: TGTGCCAGCAGCTACCAGCGGGGCCATGAGCAGTTCTTC; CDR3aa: CASSYQRGHEQFF
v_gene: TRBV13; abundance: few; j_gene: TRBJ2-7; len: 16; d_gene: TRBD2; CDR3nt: TGTGCCAGCAGCTCCCCGGGTGACCTAGCGGGGAACGAGCAGTACTTC; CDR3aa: CASSSPGDLAGNEQYF
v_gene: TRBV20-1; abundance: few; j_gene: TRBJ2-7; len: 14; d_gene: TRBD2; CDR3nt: TGCAGTGCTAGAGCCGGGACTAAATCCTACGAGCAGTACTTC; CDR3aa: CSARAGTKSYEQYF
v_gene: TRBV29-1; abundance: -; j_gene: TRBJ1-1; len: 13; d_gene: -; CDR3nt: TGCAGCGTTGACAGTAGGTCGAACACTGAAGCTTTCTTT; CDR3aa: CSVDSRSNTEAFF
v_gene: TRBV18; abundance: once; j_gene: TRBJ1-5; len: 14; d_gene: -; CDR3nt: TGTGCCAGCTCCTTCTTGGAGGGGGTACAGCCCCAGCATTTT; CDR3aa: CASSFLEGVQPQHF
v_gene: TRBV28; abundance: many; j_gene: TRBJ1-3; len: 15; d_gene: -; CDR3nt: TGTGCCAGCAGTTCTCAAAAGGGCTCTGGAAACACCATATATTTT; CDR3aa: CASSSQKGSGNTIYF
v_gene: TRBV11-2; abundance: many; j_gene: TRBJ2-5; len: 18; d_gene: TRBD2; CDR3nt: TGTGCCAGCAGCGCCAAGACTAGCGGGTTCCCGTACCAAGAGACCCAGTACTTC; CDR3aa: CASSAKTSGFPYQETQYF
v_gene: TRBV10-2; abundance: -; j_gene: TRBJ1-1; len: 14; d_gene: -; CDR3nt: TGCGCCAGCGAGCAGGGCCGATTGAACACTGAAGCTTTCTTT; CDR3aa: CASEQGRLNTEAFF
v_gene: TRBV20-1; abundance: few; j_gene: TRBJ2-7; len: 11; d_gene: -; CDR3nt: TGCAGTGCTCTCGACAGCTACGAGCAGTACTTC; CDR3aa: CSALDSYEQYF
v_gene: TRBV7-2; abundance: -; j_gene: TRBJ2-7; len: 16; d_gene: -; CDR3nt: TGTGCCAGCAGCTTAGCGCAGGGAAAACTTTTCTACGAGCAGTACTTC; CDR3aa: CASSLAQGKLFYEQYF
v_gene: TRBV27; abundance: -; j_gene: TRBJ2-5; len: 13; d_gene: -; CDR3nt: TGTGCCAGCAAGGGGACCAACTTAGAGACCCAGTACTTC; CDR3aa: CASKGTNLETQYF
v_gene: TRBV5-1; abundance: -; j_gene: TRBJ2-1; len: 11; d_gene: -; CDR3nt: TGCGCCAGCAGTCTTGAGGTTGAGCAGTTCTTC; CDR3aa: CASSLEVEQFF
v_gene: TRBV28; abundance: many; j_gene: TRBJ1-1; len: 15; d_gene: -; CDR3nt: TGTGCCAGCAGTTTAAACCCAGACATGAACACTGAAGCTTTCTTT; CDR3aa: CASSLNPDMNTEAFF
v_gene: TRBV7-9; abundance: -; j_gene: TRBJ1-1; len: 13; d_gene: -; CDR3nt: TGTGCCAGCAGCTTTGTATCCGGGACTGAAGCTTTCTTT; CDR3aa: CASSFVSGTEAFF
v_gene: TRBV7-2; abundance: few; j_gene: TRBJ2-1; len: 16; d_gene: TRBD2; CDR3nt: TGTGCCAGCAGCTCTCTAACGGGACTAGCGGGAGGGGAGCAGTTCTTC; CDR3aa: CASSSLTGLAGGEQFF
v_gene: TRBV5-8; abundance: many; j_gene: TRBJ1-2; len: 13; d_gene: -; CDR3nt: TGTGCCAGCAGCTTGGTGGGGAATTTCGGCTACACCTTC; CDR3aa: CASSLVGNFGYTF
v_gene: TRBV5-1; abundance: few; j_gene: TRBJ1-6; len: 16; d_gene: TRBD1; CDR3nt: TGCGCCAGCAGCTTTAACGACAGGGGGCGTAATTCACCCCTCCACTTT; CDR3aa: CASSFNDRGRNSPLHF
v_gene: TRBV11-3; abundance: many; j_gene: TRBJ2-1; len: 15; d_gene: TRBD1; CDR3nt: TGTGCCAGCAGCAGAGGGGTACAGGGGGCTTATGAGCAGTTCTTC; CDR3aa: CASSRGVQGAYEQFF
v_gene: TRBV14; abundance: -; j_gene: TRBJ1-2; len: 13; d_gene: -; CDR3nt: TGTGCCAGCAGCCAAGACAATTGGTATGGCTACACCTTC; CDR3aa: CASSQDNWYGYTF
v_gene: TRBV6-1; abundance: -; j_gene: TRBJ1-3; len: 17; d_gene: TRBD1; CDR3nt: TGTGCCAGCAGACAAGTACTGGGGACAGTCTCTGGAAACACCATATATTTT; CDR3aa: CASRQVLGTVSGNTIYF
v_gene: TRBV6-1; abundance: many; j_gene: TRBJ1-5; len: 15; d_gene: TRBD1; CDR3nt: TGTGCCAGCAGAGGACAGGCAGCAGTGAGTCAGCCCCAGCATTTT; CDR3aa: CASRGQAAVSQPQHF
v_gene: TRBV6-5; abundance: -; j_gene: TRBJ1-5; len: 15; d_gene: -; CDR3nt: TGTGCCAGCAGTTACGGTGGTCAGGGGATTCAGCCCCAGCATTTT; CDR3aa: CASSYGGQGIQPQHF
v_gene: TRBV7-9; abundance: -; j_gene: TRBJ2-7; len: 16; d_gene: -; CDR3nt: TGTGCCAGCAGCTTAGTCAGCGGCCCCAAGGCCGGCAAGCAGTACTTC; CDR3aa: CASSLVSGPKAGKQYF
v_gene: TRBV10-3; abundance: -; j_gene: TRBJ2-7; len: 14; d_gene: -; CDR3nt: TGTGCCATCAGTGAGGGACTGGGCTCCTACGAGCAGTACTTC; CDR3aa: CAISEGLGSYEQYF
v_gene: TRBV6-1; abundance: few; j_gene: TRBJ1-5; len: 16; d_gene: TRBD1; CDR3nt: TGTGCCAGCAGTTATTTAGGGGGCCTAAGCAATCAGCCCCAGCATTTT; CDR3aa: CASSYLGGLSNQPQHF
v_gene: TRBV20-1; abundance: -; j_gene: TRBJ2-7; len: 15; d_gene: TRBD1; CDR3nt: TGCAGTGCTAAGAGCCGGGACAGGGGGAATTACGAGCAGTACTTC; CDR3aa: CSAKSRDRGNYEQYF
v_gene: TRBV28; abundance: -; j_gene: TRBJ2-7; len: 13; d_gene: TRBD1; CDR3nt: TGTGCCAGCAGACCAGGGGGCCCCTACGAGCAGTACTTC; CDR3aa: CASRPGGPYEQYF
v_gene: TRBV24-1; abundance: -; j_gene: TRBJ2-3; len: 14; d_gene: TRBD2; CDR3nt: TGTGCCACCAGAGCGGGAGGGAGCACAGATACGCAGTATTTT; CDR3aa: CATRAGGSTDTQYF
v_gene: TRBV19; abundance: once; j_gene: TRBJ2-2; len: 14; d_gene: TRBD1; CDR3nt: TGTGCCAGTGGACAGGGAGTCTTCACCGGGGAGCTGTTTTTT; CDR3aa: CASGQGVFTGELFF
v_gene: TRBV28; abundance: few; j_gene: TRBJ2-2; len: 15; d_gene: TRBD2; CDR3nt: TGTGCCAGCAGTTATAGCGGGAGGGCCCCCGGGGAGCTGTTTTTT; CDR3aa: CASSYSGRAPGELFF
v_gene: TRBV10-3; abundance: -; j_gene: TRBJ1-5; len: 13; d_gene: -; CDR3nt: TGTGCCATCAGTGAGGGGGTTGTGCAGCCCCAGCATTTT; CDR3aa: CAISEGVVQPQHF
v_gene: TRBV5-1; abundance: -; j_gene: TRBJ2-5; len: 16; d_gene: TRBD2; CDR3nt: TGCGCCAGCAGCTTGGGGGTAGCGGGAGGACAAGAGACCCAGTACTTC; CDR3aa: CASSLGVAGGQETQYF
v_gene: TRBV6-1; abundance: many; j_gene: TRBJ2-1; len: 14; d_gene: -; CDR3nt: TGTGCCAGCAGTTCGGACACTGCGGACATGGTGCAGTTCTTC; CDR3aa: CASSSDTADMVQFF
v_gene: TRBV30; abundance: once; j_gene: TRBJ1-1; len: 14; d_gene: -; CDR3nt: TGTGCCTGGAGCCCCGTGGAAGGGCATACTGAAGCTTTCTTT; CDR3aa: CAWSPVEGHTEAFF
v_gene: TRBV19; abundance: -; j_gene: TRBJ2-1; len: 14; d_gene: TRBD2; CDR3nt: TGTGCCACCGTAGCGGGAGGTTCCTACAATGAGCAGTTCTTC; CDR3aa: CATVAGGSYNEQFF
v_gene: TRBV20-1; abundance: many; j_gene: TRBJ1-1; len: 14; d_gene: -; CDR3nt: TGCAGTGCTAACAACCCTACAGGGTCATCTGAAGCTTTCTTT; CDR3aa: CSANNPTGSSEAFF
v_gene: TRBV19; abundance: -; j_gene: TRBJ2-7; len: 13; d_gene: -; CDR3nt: TGTGCCAGTAGTACCGCGGACCTATACGAGCAGTACTTC; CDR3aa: CASSTADLYEQYF
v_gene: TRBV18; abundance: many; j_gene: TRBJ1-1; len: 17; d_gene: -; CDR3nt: TGTGCCAGCTCACCATTCATGGCGGGGGGAATGAACACTGAAGCTTTCTTT; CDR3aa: CASSPFMAGGMNTEAFF
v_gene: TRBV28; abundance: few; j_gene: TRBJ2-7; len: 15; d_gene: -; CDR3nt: TGTGCCAGCAGTTTAGTTGGTGACAATCCCTACGAGCAGTACTTC; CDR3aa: CASSLVGDNPYEQYF
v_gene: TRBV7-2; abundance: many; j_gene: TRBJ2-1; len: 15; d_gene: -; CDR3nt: TGTGCCAGCAGCTCGGGCGGGGCCTTTGGGGATGAGCAGTTCTTC; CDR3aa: CASSSGGAFGDEQFF
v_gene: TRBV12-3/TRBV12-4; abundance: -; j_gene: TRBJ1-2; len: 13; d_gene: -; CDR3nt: TGTGCCAGCAGACCGGACGTTAACTATGGCTACACCTTC; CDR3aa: CASRPDVNYGYTF
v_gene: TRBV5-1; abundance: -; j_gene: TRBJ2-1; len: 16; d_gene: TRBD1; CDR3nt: TGCGCCAGCAGCTTAGCCGGACAGGGCCCCTACAATGAGCAGTTCTTC; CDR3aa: CASSLAGQGPYNEQFF
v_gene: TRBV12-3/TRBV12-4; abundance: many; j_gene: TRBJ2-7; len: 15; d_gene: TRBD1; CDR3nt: TGTGCCAGCAGTTTTGAAAAGGGACAGGCCTACGAGCAGTACTTC; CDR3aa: CASSFEKGQAYEQYF
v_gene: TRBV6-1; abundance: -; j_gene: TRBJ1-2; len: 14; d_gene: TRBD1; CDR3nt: TGTGCCACGCTCCCCTGGGACAGCTCCTATGGCTACACCTTC; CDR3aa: CATLPWDSSYGYTF
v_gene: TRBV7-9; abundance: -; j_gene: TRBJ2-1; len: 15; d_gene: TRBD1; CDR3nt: TGTGCCAGCAGCTATACCGGGACAGCTTACAATGAGCAGTTCTTC; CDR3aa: CASSYTGTAYNEQFF
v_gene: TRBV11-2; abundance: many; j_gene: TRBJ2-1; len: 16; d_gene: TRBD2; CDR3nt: TGTGCCAGCAGCTCTCTAAGCGGGAGGGGCTACAATGAGCAGTTCTTC; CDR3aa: CASSSLSGRGYNEQFF
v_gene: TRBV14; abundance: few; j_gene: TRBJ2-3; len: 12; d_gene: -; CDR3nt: TGTGCCAGCAGCCCCCCCTGGGATACGCAGTATTTT; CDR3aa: CASSPPWDTQYF
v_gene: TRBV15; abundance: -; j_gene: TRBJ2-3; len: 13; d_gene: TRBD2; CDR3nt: TGTGCCACCAAAGCGGGAGAACCACATACGCAGTATTTT; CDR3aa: CATKAGEPHTQYF
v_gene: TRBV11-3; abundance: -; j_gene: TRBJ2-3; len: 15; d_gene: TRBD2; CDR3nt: TGTGCCAGCAGCGACGGACTAGCTAGCACAGATACGCAGTATTTT; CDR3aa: CASSDGLASTDTQYF
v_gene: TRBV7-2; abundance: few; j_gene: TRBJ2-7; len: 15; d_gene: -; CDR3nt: TGTGCCAGCAGCTTAGCGGGGGCGGACCCCTACGAGCAGTACTTC; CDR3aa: CASSLAGADPYEQYF